The 10 T cell receptor beta chains given below trace back to one sample, sequenced in a study of beta chain features in type 1 diabetes (dated by TCRdb to 2016 to 2018). Receptor amplification or capture employed the immunoSEQ multiplex PCR assay. All of the isolated RNA was reverse transcribed with the High Capacity cDNA Reverse Transcription Kit, so expressed TCRB transcripts were sequenced. Imported from immuneACCESS, the table was reduced by TCRdb to in-frame sequences with V and J called. These copies leave out some clones; in studies compared against another copy, an unresolved V gene accounts for under half, and the cause of the remainder is not known. Counted in this sample were fewer than 650,000 clones; roughly a sixth of them appeared once. The ten largest make up about 0.097% of the sample. The sequenced material came from naive CD4+ T cells from blood. This specimen's cell subset or site label, per the study, means: true naive CD4+ T cells. The receptors were gathered from a man younger than 35 in good health.

The rearrangement joins TRBV7-3 to TRBJ1-3; D gene unclear. V lost 2 bases to trimming and J lost 0 bases, with 11 bases between them. This CDR3 has 16 residues. Germline assignment: CDR1 SGHTA and CDR2 FQGTGA. CDR3 region: CASSLGPGRSGNTIYF. In DNA, the CDR3 is TGTGCCAGCAGCTTAGGGCCCGGACGCTCTGGAAACACCATATATTTT.

This sequence joins TRBV30 and TRBJ2-5; 7 nucleotides align to TRBD1. After removal of 3 bases from V and 3 bases from J, the junction contained 4 bases not matched to a gene. CDR3 length: 13 amino acids. Germline V gene lookup returns CDR1 GTSNPN and CDR2 SVGIG (reference sequence). The CDR3 DNA follows: TGTGCCTGGAGCCGGGACAGAAAAGAGACCCAGTACTTC. This encodes CAWSRDRKETQYF.

This clone was seen only a few times. V gene TRBV5-4 combines with J gene TRBJ1-2, with D unresolved. Germline CDR1 SGHNT, CDR2 YYREEE (reference sequence). V was clipped by 7 bases and J by 1 base, with 11 bases between them. This CDR3 is 13 amino acids long. The CDR3 sequence: CASSGDGNYGYTF. CDR3 sequence (DNA): TGTGCCAGCTCCGGCGACGGTAACTATGGCTACACCTTC.

For the CDR3, the DNA is TGTGCCAGCAGCTCCATACGTAACAGGGGGTACCGCTCCTACGAGCAGTACTTC. It yields the protein CASSSIRNRGYRSYEQYF. The chain joins TRBV7-6 to TRBJ2-7; 8 nucleotides line up with TRBD1. This CDR3 spans 18 amino acids. With V trimmed by 4 bases and J by 0 bases, 14 bases remained unmatched. Germline CDR1 reads SGHVS; CDR2 reads FNYEAQ.

This clone occurred a few times. The chain recombines TRBV7-2 with TRBJ2-5; 9 nucleotides line up with TRBD1. Losses at the gene ends were 10 bases for V and 1 base for J; bases not matched to a gene: 7. CDR3 length equals 14 residues. The germline V gene encodes CDR1 SGHTA and CDR2 FQGNSA. In nucleotides, the CDR3 is TGTGCCACCCACAGGGGGCGCGTCCAAGAGACCCAGTACTTC. It yields the protein CATHRGRVQETQYF.

CDR3 DNA: TGTGCCAGCAGTTTCGCCCCCGGGGGGACCTACGAGCAGTACTTC. Protein: CASSFAPGGTYEQYF. The chain is built from TRBV7-3 and TRBJ2-7, with TRBD2 identical over 7 bases. Germline trimming cut 6 bases from V and 2 bases from J; bases unmatched to any gene: 10. This CDR3 has 15 amino acids. CDR1 is SGHTA, CDR2 FQGTGA, per germline. The whole variable domain, remainder taken from reference TRBV7-3 and TRBJ2-7, is GAGVSQTPSNKVTEKGKYVELRCDPISGHTALYWYRQSLGQGPEFLIYFQGTGAADDSGLPNDRFFAVRPEGSVSTLKIQRTERGDSAVYLCASSFAPGGTYEQYFGPGTRLTVT.

The sample holds a few counts of this clone. V usage is TRBV5-4 and J usage is TRBJ2-7, with TRBD2 as a possible D gene (5 bases). In germline, CDR1 is SGHNT, CDR2 YYREEE (reference sequence). The CDR3 is 12 amino acids. The V end was cut by 6 bases, the J end by 5 bases, with 12 bases between. The CDR3 here is CASNTEGHEQYF. In nucleotides, the CDR3 is TGTGCCAGCAACACTGAGGGCCACGAGCAGTACTTC.

This clone was counted a few times. The chain combines TRBV11-2 with TRBJ2-3, with 12 bases lining up with TRBD2. Germline V gene data show CDR1 as SGHAT and CDR2 as FQNNGV. The CDR3 sequence is 19 residues long. The ends lost 3 bases at V and 4 bases at J; junction bases unmatched: 14. CDR3 residues: CASSFYRRTSGEKSDTQYF. As DNA, the CDR3 is TGTGCCAGCAGCTTTTACAGACGGACTAGCGGGGAAAAATCAGATACGCAGTATTTT. Full variable domain (rest looked up from reference TRBV11-2 and TRBJ2-3): EAGVAQSPRYKIIEKRQSVAFWCNPISGHATLYWYQQILGQGPKLLIQFQNNGVVDDSQLPKDRFSAERLKGVDSTLKIQPAKLEDSAVYLCASSFYRRTSGEKSDTQYFGPGTRLTVL.

This clone was seen only a few times. V usage is TRBV5-1 and J usage is TRBJ1-1; D remains unclear. The CDR3 runs 15 residues. Deletions cut 0 bases from V and 4 bases from J, with 13 bases between. CDR1 and CDR2 (germline): SGHRS, YFSETQ. Here the CDR3 reads CASSLDPGWGTEAFF. CDR3 nucleotide sequence: TGCGCCAGCAGCTTGGACCCGGGATGGGGCACTGAAGCTTTCTTT.

This sequence joins TRBV6-5 and TRBJ1-2; D is possibly TRBD1 (5 bases). Deletions cut 2 bases from V and 8 bases from J, with 12 bases between. This CDR3 is built from 13 residues. Germline V gene data show CDR1 as MNHEY and CDR2 as SVGAGI. CDR3 coding DNA: TGTGCCAGCAGTTACACTCAGGGTAGAGGCTACACCTTC. This gives the protein CASSYTQGRGYTF.